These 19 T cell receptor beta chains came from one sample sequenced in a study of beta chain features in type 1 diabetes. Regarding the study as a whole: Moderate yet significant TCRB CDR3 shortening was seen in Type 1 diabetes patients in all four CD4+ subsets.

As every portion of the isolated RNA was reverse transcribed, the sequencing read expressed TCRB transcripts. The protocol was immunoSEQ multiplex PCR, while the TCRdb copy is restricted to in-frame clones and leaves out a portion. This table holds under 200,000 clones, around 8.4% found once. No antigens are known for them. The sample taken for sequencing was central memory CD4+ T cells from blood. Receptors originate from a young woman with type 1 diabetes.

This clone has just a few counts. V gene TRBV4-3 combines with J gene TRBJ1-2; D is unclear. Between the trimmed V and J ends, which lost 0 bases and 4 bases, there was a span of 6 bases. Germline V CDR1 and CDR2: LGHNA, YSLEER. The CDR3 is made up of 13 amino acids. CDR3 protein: CASSQDGLYGYTF. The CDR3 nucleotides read TGCGCCAGCAGCCAAGATGGACTCTATGGCTACACCTTC.

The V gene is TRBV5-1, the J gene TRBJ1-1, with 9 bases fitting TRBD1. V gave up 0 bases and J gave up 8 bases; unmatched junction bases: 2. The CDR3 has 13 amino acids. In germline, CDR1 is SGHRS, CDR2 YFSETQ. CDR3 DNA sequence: TGCGCCAGCAGCTTGGCGGGACAGGGAGAAGCTTTCTTT. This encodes CASSLAGQGEAFF.

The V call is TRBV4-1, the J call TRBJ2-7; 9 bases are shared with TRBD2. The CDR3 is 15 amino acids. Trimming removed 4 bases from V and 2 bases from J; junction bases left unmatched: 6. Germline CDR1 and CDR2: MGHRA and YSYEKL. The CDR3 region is CASSLRLAVTYEQYF. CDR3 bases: TGCGCCAGCAGCCTAAGACTAGCGGTGACCTACGAGCAGTACTTC.

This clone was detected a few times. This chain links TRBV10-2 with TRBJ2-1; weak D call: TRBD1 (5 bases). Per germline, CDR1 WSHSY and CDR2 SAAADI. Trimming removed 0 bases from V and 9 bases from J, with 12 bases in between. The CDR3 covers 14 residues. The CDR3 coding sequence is TGCGCCAGCAGTGAGTCGTTGGGGCCGGGTGAGCAGTTCTTC. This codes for CASSESLGPGEQFF.

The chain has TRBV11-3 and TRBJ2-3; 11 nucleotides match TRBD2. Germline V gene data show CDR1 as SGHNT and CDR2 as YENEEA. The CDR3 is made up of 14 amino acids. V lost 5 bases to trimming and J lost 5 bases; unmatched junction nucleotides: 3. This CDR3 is CASSPGLAGDTQYF. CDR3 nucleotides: TGTGCCAGCAGCCCCGGACTAGCGGGAGATACGCAGTATTTT.

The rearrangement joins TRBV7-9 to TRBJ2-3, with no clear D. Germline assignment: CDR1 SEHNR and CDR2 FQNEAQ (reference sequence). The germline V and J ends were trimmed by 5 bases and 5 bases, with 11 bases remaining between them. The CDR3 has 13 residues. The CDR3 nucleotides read TGTGCCAGCAGCCTTAATTTTCGAGATACGCAGTATTTT. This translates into CASSLNFRDTQYF.

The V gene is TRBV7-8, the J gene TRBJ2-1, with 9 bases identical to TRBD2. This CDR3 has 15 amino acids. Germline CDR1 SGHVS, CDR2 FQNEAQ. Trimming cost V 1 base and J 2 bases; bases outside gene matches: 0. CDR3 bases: TGTGCCAGCAGCTTAGGCGGGAGGGCCTACAATGAGCAGTTCTTC. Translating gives CASSLGGRAYNEQFF.

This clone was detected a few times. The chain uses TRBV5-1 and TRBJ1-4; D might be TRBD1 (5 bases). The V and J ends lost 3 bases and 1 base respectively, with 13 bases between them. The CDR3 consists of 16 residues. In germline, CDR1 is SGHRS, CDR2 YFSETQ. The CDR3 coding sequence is TGCGCCAGCAGCTATCAAACACAGGAAACTAATGAAAAACTGTTTTTT. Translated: CASSYQTQETNEKLFF.

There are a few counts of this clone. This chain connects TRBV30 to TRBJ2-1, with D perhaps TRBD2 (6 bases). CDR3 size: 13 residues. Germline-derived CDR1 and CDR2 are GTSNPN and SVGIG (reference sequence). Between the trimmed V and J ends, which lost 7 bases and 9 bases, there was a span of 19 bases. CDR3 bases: TGTGCCTCCCGACTAGGGCGGGTAGTTGAGCAGTTCTTC. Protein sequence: CASRLGRVVEQFF.

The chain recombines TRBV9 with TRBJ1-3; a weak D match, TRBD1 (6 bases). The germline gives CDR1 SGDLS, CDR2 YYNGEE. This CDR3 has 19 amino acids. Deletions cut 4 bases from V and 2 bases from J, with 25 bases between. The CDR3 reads CASSSTGTTATSTGNTIYF. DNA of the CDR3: TGTGCCAGCAGCTCGACCGGGACAACAGCCACCAGTACTGGAAACACCATATATTTT. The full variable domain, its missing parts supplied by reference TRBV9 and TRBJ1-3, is DSGVTQTPKHLITATGQRVTLRCSPRSGDLSVYWYQQSLDQGLQFLIQYYNGEERAKGNILERFSAQQFPDLHSELNLSSLELGDSALYFCASSSTGTTATSTGNTIYFGEGSWLTVV.

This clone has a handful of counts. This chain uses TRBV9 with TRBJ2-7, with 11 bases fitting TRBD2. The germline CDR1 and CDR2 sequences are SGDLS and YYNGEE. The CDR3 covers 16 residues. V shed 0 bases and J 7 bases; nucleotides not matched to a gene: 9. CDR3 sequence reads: CASSVVPSTSGSEQYF. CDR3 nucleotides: TGTGCCAGCAGCGTAGTCCCCTCCACTAGCGGGAGTGAGCAGTACTTC.

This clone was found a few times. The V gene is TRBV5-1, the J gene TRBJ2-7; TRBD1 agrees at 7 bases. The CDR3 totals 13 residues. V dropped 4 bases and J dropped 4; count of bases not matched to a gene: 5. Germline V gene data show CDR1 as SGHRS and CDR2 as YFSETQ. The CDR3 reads CASSPGTVYEQYF. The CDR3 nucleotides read TGCGCCAGCAGCCCCGGGACAGTTTACGAGCAGTACTTC. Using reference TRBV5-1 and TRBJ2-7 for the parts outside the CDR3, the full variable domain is KAGVTQTPRYLIKTRGQQVTLSCSPISGHRSVSWYQQTPGQGLQFLFEYFSETQRNKGNFPGRFSGRQFSNSRSEMNVSTLELGDSALYLCASSPGTVYEQYFGPGTRLTVT.

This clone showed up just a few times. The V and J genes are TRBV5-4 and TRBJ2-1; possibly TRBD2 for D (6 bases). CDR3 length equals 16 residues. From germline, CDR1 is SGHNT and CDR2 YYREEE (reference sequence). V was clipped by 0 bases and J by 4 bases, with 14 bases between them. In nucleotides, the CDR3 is TGTGCCAGCAGCTTGGGGGGCGCGGGGAGTTACAATGAGCAGTTCTTC. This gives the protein CASSLGGAGSYNEQFF.

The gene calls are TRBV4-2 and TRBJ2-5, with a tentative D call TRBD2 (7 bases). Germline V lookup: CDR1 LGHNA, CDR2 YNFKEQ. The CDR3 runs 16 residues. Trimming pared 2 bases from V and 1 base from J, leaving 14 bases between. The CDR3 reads CASSQMGGRSQETQYF. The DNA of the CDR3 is TGTGCCAGCAGCCAAATGGGGGGGCGGTCCCAAGAGACCCAGTACTTC.

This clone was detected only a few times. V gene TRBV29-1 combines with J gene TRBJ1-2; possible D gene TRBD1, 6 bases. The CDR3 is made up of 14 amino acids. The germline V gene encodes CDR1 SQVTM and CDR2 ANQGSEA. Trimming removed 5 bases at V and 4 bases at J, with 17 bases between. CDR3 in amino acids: CSVRRKGESYGYTF. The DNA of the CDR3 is TGCAGCGTTCGACGGAAGGGGGAAAGCTATGGCTACACCTTC.

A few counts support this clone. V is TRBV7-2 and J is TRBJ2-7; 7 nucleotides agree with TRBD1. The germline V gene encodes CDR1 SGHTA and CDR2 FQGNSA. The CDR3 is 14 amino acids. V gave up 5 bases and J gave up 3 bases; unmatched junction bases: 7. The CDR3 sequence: CASSPTGTDYEQYF. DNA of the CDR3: TGTGCCAGCAGCCCAACGGGGACAGACTACGAGCAGTACTTC.

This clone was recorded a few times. The CDR3 reads CASSPGTSGPLAQYF. The CDR3 bases are TGTGCCAGCAGCCCCGGGACTAGCGGTCCCCTAGCCCAGTACTTC. The chain is built from TRBV6-1 and TRBJ2-5, with TRBD2 identical over 11 bases. Germline CDR1 and CDR2: MNHNS and SASEGT. This CDR3 comprises 15 residues. With 6 bases clipped from V and 9 bases from J, the junction kept 12 bases outside the gene matches.

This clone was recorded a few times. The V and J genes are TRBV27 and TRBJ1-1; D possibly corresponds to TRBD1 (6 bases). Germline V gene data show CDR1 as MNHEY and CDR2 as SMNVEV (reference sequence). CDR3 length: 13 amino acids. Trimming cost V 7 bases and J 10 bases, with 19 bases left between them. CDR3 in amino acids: CASTSGTGRRAFF. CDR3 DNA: TGTGCCAGCACCTCGGGTACAGGGCGAAGAGCTTTCTTT.

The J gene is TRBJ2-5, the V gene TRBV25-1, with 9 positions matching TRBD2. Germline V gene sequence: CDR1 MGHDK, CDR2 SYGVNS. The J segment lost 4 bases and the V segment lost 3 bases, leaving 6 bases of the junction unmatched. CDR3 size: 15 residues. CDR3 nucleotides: TGTGCCAGCAGTGACTGGCGGGAGGGCCGAGAGACCCAGTACTTC. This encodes CASSDWREGRETQYF.